This entry is about one T cell receptor beta chain. This record belongs to a study of spatial heterogeneity in lung cancer. The V gene's germline CDR1 is SQVTM and CDR2 ANQGSEA. The CDR3 runs to 13 residues. V was cut by 4 bases and J by 3 bases, with 10 bases left in between. TCRdb independently ran MiXCR on the 5' RACE reads; one entry per CDR3 protein. The sample yields about 43,000 distinct CDR3 sequences, about 22% seen once. Time point indicated: blood at routine non-recurrence follow-up after resection. Sequences were derived from PBMCs, sampled at follow-up. The clonotype was recovered from a female donor with early-stage non-small cell lung cancer. The chain uses TRBV29-1 and TRBJ1-5; D is undetermined. The CDR3 spells CSVGLSDNQPQHF. CDR3 coding DNA: TGCAGCGTTGGCCTCAGTGACAATCAGCCCCAGCATTTT. Full variable domain (remainder filled in from reference TRBV29-1 and TRBJ1-5): SAVISQKPSRDICQRGTSLTIQCQVDSQVTMMFWYRQQPGQSLTLIATANQGSEATYESGFVIDKFPISRPNLTFSTLTVSNMSPEDSSIYLCSVGLSDNQPQHFGDGTRLSIL.